This T cell receptor beta chain came from a study of blood T cell repertoires in COVID-19. Overall study: Samples representing acute and convalescent COVID-19 were sourced from the United States, Italy and Spain. Sources were T cells, B-cell-depleted T cells, or PBMCs; the material itself was cDNA or gDNA.

In the authors' workflow: From reference gene primer amplification, estimates of nucleated cell counts were derived. Only in-frame clones appear in the TCRdb table, and some are missing; sequencing was by immunoSEQ multiplex PCR. The V and J calls and the clone size are those of that table, but D and trimming were determined from the DNA. The sample shows nearly 200,000 clones, approximately 84% of them seen only once. The sequence was collected from a woman aged 70-85 years with active or convalescent COVID-19. Material: peripheral blood.

The CDR3, as DNA: TGTGCCAGCAGTGAACGGGGGGGCGAGAGCCCGGGAGAGACCCAGTACTTC. Translating gives CASSERGGESPGETQYF. The chain employs TRBV2 and TRBJ2-5; 8 bases fit TRBD2. Trimming cost V 2 bases and J 4 bases; bases outside gene matches: 12. The CDR3 spans 17 residues. Germline V gives CDR1 SNHLY, CDR2 FYNNEI.